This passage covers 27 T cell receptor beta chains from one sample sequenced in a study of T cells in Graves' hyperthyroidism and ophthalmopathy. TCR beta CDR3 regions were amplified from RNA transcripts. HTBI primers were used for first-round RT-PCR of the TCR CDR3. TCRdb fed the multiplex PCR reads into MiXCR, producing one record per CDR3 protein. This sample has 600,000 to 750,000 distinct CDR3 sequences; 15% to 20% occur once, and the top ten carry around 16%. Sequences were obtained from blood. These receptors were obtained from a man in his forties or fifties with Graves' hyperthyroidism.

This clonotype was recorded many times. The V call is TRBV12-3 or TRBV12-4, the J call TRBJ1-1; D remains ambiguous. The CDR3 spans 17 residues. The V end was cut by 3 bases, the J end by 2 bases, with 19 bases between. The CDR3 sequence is CASSFKLYQWKNTEAFF. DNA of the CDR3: TGTGCCAGCAGTTTTAAGCTTTATCAGTGGAAAAACACTGAAGCTTTCTTT.

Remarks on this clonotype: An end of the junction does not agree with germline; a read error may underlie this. As DNA, the CDR3 is TGTGCCAGCAGCGCCTTGGACAGGGGGCGAGGAACCACCATATATTTT. Amino acids: CASSALDRGRGTTIYF. J is TRBJ1-3 and V is TRBV5-6, with TRBD1 identical over 11 bases. This CDR3 has 16 amino acids. CDR1 and CDR2 from the germline V gene are SGHDT and YYEEEE.

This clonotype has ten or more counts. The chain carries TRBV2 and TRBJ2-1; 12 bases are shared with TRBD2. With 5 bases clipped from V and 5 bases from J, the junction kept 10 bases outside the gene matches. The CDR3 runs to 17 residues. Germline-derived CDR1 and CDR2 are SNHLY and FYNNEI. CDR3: CASSTQTSGSRNNEQFF. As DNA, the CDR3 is TGTGCCAGCAGTACGCAGACTAGCGGGAGTAGGAACAATGAGCAGTTCTTC.

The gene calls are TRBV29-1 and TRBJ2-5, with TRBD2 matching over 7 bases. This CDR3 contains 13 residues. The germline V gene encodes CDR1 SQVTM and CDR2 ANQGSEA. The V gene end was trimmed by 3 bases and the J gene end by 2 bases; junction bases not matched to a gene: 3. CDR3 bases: TGCAGCGTTGAGCGGGGACTACAAGAGACCCAGTACTTC. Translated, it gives CSVERGLQETQYF.

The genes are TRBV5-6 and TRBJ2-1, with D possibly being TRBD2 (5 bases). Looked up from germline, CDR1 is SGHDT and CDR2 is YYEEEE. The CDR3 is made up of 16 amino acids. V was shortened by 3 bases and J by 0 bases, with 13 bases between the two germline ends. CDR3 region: CASSSGLTSSYNEQFF. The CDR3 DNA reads TGTGCCAGCAGCTCCGGACTGACAAGCTCCTACAATGAGCAGTTCTTC.

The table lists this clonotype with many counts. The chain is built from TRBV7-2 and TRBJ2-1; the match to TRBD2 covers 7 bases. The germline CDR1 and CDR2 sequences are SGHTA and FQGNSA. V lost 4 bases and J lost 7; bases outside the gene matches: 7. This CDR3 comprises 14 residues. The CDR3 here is CASSWGGSENEQFF. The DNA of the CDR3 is TGTGCCAGCAGCTGGGGCGGGAGTGAGAATGAGCAGTTCTTC. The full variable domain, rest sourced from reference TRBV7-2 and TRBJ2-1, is GAGVSQSPSNKVTEKGKDVELRCDPISGHTALYWYRQSLGQGLEFLIYFQGNSAPDKSGLPSDRFSAERTGGSVSTLTIQRTQQEDSAVYLCASSWGGSENEQFFGPGTRLTVL.

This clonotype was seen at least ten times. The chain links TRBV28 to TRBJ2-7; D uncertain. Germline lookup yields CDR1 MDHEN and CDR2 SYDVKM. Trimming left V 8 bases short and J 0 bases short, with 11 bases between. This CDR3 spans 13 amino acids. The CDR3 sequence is CASAYTISYEQYF. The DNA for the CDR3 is TGTGCCAGCGCGTACACCATCTCCTACGAGCAGTACTTC.

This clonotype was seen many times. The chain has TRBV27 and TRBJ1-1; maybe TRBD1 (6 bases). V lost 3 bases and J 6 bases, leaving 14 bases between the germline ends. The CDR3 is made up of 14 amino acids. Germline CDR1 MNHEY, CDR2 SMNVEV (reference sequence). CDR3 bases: TGTGCCAGCAGTTTTGGGGGCGCGTGGGCTGAAGCTTTCTTT. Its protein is CASSFGGAWAEAFF.

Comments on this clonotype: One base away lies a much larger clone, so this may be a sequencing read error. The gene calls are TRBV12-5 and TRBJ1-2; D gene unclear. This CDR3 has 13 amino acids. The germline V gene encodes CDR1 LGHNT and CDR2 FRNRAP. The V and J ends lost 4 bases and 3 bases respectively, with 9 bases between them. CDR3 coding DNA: TGTGCTAGTGGTTCAAGGGCCCACTATGGCTACACCTTC. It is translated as CASGSRAHYGYTF.

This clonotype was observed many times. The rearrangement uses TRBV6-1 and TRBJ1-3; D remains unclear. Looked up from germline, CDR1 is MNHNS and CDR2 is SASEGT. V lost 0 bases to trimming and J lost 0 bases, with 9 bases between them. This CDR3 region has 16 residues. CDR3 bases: TGTGCCAGCAGTGAAGCGCTGAGGACCTCTGGAAACACCATATATTTT. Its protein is CASSEALRTSGNTIYF.

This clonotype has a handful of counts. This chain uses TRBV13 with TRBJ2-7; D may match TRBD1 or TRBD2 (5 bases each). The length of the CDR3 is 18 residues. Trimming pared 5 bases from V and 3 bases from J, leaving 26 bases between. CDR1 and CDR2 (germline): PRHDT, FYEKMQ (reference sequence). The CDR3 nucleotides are TGTGCCAGCAGCGCGCGACAGCGGACGAGACCGACGAACTACGAGCAGTACTTC. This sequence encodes CASSARQRTRPTNYEQYF. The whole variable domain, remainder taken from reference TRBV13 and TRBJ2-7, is AAGVIQSPRHLIKEKRETATLKCYPIPRHDTVYWYQQGPGQDPQFLISFYEKMQSDKGSIPDRFSAQQFSDYHSELNMSSLELGDSALYFCASSARQRTRPTNYEQYFGPGTRLTVT.

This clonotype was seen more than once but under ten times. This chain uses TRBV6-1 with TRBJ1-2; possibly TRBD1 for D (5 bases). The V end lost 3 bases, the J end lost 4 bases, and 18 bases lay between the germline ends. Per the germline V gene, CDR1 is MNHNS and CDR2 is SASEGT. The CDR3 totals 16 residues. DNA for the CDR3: TGTGCCAGCAGTGATCCCCCGGGACGGATATTCTATGGCTACACCTTC. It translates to CASSDPPGRIFYGYTF.

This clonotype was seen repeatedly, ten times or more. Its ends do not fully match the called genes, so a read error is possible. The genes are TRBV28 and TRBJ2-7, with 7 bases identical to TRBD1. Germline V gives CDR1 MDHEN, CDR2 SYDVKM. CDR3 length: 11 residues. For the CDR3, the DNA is TGTGCCAGCAGCCCTAACTCGGACAGGAACTTC. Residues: CASSPNSDRNF.

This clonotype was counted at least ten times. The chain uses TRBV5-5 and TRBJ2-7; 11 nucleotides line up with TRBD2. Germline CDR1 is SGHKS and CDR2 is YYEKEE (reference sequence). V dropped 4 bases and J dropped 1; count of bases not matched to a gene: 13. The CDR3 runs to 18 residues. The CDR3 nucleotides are TGTGCCAGCAGCCTAGGGCCAGGCGGGACTAGCGGATCCTACGAGCAGTACTTC. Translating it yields CASSLGPGGTSGSYEQYF.

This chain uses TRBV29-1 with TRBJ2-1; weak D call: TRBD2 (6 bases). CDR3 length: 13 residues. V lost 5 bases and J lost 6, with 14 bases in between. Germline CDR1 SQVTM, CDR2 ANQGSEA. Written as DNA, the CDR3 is TGCAGCGTTCGTGGGGGGAACCCCAATGAGCAGTTCTTC. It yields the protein CSVRGGNPNEQFF.

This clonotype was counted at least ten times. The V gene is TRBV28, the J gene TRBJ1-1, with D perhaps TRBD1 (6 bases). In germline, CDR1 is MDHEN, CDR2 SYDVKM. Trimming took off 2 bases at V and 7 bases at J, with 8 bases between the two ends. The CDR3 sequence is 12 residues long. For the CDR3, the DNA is TGTGCCAGCAGTTTAAGGACAGTTGAAGCTTTCTTT. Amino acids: CASSLRTVEAFF.

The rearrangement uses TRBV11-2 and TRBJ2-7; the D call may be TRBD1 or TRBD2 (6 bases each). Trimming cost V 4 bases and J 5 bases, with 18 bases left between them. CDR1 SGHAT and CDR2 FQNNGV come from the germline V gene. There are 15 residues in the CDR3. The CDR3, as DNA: TGTGCCAGCAGCTACGCCGGGACGGAGGGGGACGAGCAGTACTTC. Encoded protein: CASSYAGTEGDEQYF. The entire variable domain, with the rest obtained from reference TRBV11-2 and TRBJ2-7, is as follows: EAGVAQSPRYKIIEKRQSVAFWCNPISGHATLYWYQQILGQGPKLLIQFQNNGVVDDSQLPKDRFSAERLKGVDSTLKIQPAKLEDSAVYLCASSYAGTEGDEQYFGPGTRLTVT.

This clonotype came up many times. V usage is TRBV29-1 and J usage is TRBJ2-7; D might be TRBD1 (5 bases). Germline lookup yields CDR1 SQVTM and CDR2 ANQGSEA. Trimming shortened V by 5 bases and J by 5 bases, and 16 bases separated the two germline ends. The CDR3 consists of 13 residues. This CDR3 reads CSVKDTLPDEQYF. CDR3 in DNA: TGCAGCGTTAAGGACACCTTACCGGACGAGCAGTACTTC.

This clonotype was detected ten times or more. The CDR3: CASSIPRTGGAVISYEQYF. CDR3 sequence (DNA): TGTGCCAGTAGTATCCCCCGGACAGGGGGCGCAGTCATTTCCTACGAGCAGTACTTC. The chain recombines TRBV19 with TRBJ2-7, with TRBD1 matching over 11 bases. CDR3 length: 19 residues. Germline loops: CDR1 LNHDA, CDR2 SQIVND (reference sequence). V was clipped by 3 bases and J by 1 base; unmatched bases: 14.

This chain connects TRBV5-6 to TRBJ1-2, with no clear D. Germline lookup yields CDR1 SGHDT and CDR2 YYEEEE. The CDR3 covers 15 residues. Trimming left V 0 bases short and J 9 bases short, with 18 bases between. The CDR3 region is CASSLEGHGAISYTF. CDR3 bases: TGTGCCAGCAGCTTGGAAGGGCATGGAGCTATAAGCTACACCTTC.

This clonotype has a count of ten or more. The CDR3 reads CATSPASSQRYNEQFF. DNA of the CDR3: TGTGCCACCAGCCCCGCCTCAAGTCAACGGTACAATGAGCAGTTCTTC. V usage is TRBV24-1 and J usage is TRBJ2-1; D is uncertain. Germline loops: CDR1 KGHDR, CDR2 SFDVKD. The CDR3 runs to 16 residues. Trimming stripped 7 bases from V and 4 bases from J, with 19 bases between.

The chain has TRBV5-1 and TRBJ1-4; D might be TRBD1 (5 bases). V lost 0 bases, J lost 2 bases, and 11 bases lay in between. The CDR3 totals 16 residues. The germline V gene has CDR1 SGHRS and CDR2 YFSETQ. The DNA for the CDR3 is TGCGCCAGCAGCTTGGCCCCAGGGAGGACTAATGAAAAACTGTTTTTT. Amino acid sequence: CASSLAPGRTNEKLFF.

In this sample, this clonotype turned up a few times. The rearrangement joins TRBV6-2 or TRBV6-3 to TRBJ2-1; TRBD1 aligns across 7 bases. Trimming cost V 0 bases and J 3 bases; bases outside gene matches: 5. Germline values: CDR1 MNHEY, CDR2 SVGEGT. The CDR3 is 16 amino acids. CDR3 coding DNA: TGTGCCAGCAGTTACTCGTTAGGGGGCTACTACAATGAGCAGTTCTTC. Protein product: CASSYSLGGYYNEQFF.

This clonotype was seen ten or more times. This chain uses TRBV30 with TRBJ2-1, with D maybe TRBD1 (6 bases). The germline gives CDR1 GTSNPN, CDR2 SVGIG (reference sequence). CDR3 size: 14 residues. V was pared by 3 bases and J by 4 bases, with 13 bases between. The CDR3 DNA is TGTGCCTGGAGCGGACAGCTGCTATACAATGAGCAGTTCTTC. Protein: CAWSGQLLYNEQFF.

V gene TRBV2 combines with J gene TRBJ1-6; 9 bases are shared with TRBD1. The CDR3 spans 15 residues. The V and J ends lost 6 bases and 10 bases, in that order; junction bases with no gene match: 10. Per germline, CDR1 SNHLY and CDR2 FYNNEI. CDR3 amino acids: CASSEIQGAGSPLHF. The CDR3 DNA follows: TGTGCCAGCAGCGAAATACAGGGGGCCGGGTCACCCCTCCACTTT. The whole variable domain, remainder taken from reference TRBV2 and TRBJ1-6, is EPEVTQTPSHQVTQMGQEVILRCVPISNHLYFYWYRQILGQKVEFLVSFYNNEISEKSEIFDDQFSVERPDGSNFTLKIRSTKLEDSAMYFCASSEIQGAGSPLHFGNGTRLTVT.

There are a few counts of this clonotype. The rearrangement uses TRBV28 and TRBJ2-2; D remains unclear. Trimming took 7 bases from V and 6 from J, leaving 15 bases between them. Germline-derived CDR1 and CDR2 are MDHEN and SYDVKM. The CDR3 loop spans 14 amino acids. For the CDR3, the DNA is TGTGCCAGCATTCTCAGTAGCTCCCCCGGGGAGCTGTTTTTT. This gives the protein CASILSSSPGELFF.

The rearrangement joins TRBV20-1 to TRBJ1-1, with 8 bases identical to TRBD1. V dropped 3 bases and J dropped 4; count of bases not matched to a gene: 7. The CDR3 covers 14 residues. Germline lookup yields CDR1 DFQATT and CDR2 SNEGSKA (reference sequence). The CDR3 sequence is CSARGTGISTEAFF. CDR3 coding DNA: TGCAGTGCTAGGGGGACAGGTATCTCCACTGAAGCTTTCTTT.